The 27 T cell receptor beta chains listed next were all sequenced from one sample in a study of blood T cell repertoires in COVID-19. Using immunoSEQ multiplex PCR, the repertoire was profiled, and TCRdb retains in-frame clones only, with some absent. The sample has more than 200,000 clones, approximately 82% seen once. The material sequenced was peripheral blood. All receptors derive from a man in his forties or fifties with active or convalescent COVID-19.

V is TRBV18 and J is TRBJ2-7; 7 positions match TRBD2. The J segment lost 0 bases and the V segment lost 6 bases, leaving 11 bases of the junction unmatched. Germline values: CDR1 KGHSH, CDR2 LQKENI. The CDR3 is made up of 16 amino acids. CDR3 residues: CASSPMQRGSSYEQYF. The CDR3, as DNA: TGTGCCAGCTCCCCTATGCAGCGGGGTAGCTCCTACGAGCAGTACTTC.

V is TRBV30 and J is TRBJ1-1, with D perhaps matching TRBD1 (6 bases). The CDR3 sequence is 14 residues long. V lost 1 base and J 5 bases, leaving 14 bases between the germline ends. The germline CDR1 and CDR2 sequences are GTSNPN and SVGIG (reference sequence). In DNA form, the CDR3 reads TGTGCCTGGAGTGGACGGACAGAAAGAACTGAAGCTTTCTTT. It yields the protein CAWSGRTERTEAFF.

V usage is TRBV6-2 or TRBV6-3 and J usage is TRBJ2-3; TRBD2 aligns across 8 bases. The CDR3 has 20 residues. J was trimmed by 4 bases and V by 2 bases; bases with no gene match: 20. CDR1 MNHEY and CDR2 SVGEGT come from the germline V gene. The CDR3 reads CASSYPLGSGRIGTADTQYF. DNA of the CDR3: TGTGCCAGCAGTTACCCCCTGGGGAGCGGGAGAATAGGGACTGCAGATACGCAGTATTTT.

For the CDR3, the DNA is TGTGCCAGCAGCACAATAGCGGGCTCATTCAATGAGCAGTTCTTC. Its protein product is CASSTIAGSFNEQFF. The V gene is TRBV7-3, the J gene TRBJ2-1; 7 nucleotides line up with TRBD2. This CDR3 spans 15 amino acids. After removal of 5 bases from V and 6 bases from J, the junction contained 10 bases not matched to a gene. CDR1 SGHTA and CDR2 FQGTGA come from the germline V gene.

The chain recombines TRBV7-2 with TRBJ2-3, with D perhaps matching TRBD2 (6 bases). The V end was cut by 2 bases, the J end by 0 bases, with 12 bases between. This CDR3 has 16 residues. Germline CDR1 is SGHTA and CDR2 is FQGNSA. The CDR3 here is CASSLPPGLSTDTQYF. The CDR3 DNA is TGTGCCAGCAGCTTACCCCCGGGACTGAGCACAGATACGCAGTATTTT.

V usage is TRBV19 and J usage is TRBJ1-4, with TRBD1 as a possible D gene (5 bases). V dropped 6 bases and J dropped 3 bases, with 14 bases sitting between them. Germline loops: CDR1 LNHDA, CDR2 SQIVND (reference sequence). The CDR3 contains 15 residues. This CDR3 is CASRRTGVANEKLFF. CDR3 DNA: TGTGCCAGTAGGAGGACGGGGGTTGCTAATGAAAAACTGTTTTTT.

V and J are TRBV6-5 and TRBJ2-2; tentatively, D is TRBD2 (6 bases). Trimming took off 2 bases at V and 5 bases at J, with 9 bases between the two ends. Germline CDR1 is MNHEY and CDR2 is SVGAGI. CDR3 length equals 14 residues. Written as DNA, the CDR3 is TGTGCCAGCAGTTACGGGACTGAGACCGGGGAGCTGTTTTTT. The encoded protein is CASSYGTETGELFF.

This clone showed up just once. This CDR3 reads CASTGRGAGQPQHF. CDR3 sequence (DNA): TGTGCCAGTACGGGCAGGGGGGCCGGTCAGCCCCAGCATTTT. The chain is built from TRBV19 and TRBJ1-5, with TRBD1 matching over 7 bases. Germline CDR1 reads LNHDA; CDR2 reads SQIVND (reference sequence). The junction had 9 bases not matched to a gene; V was cut back by 7 bases and J by 6 bases. This CDR3 is built from 14 residues. Full variable domain (remainder filled in from reference TRBV19 and TRBJ1-5): DGGITQSPKYLFRKEGQNVTLSCEQNLNHDAMYWYRQDPGQGLRLIYYSQIVNDFQKGDIAEGYSVSREKKESFPLTVTSAQKNPTAFYLCASTGRGAGQPQHFGDGTRLSIL.

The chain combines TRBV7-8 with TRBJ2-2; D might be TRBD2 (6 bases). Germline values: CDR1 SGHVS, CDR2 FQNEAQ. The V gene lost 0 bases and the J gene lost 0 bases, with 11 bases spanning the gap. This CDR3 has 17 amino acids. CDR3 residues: CASSLAARGSNTGELFF. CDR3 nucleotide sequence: TGTGCCAGCAGCTTAGCGGCGCGGGGTTCGAACACCGGGGAGCTGTTTTTT.

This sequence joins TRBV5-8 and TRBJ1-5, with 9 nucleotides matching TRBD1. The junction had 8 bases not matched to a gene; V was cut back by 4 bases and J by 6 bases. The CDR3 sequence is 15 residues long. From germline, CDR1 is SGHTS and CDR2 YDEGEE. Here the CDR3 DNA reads TGTGCCAGCAGCAGGACAGGGGACTTTGTTCAGCCCCAGCATTTT. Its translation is CASSRTGDFVQPQHF.

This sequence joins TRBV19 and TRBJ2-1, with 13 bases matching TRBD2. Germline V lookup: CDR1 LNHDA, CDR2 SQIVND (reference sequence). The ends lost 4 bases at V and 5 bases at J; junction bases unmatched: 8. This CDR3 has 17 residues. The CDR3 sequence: CASSTPRTSGRDNEQFF. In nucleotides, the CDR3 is TGTGCCAGTAGTACCCCCCGGACTAGCGGGAGAGACAATGAGCAGTTCTTC.

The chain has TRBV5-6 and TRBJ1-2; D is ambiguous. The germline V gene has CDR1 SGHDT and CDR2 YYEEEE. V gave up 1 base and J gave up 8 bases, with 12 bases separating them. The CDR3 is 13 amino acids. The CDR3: CASSLLSAAGYTF. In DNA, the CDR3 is TGTGCCAGCAGCTTGTTGTCGGCGGCAGGCTACACCTTC.

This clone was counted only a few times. The CDR3 DNA sequence: TGTGCCAGCAGTGAAGCGATTAGGGAGGGGGGCAATCAGCCCCAGCATTTT. Protein sequence: CASSEAIREGGNQPQHF. This chain links TRBV6-1 with TRBJ1-5, with D tentatively TRBD1 (6 bases). This CDR3 is built from 17 residues. Trimming took off 0 bases at V and 2 bases at J, with 14 bases between the two ends. Germline V CDR1 and CDR2: MNHNS, SASEGT.

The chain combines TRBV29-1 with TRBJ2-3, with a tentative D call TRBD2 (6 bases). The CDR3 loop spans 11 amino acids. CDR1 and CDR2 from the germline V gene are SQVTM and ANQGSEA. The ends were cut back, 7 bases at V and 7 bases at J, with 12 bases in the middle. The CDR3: CSGTRGHTQYF. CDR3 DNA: TGCAGCGGAACGCGGGGCCATACGCAGTATTTT.

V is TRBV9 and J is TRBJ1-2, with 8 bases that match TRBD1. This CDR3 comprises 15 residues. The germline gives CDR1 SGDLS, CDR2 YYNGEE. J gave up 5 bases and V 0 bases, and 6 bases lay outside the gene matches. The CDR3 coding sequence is TGTGCCAGCAGCGTAGAGGGGACAGGCGGTTATGGCTACACCTTC. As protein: CASSVEGTGGYGYTF.

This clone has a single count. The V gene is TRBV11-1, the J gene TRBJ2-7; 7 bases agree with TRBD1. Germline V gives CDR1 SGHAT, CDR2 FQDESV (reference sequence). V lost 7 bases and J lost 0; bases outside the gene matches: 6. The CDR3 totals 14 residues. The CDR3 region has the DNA TGTGCCAGCACCATTGGACAGGCCTCCTACGAGCAGTACTTC. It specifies CASTIGQASYEQYF. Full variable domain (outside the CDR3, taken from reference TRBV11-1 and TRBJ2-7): EAEVAQSPRYKITEKSQAVAFWCDPISGHATLYWYRQILGQGPELLVQFQDESVVDDSQLPKDRFSAERLKGVDSTLKIQPAELGDSAMYLCASTIGQASYEQYFGPGTRLTVT.

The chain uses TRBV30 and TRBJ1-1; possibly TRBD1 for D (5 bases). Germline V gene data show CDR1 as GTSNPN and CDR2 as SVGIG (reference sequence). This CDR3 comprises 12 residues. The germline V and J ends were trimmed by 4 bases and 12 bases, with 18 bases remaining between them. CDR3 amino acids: CAWTTGPKLTFF. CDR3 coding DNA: TGTGCCTGGACCACAGGACCGAAGTTGACTTTCTTT.

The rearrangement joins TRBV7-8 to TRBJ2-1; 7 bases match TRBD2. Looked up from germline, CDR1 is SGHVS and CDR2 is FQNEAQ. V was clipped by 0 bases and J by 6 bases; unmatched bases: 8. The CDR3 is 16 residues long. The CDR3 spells CASSLATFSSGNEQFF. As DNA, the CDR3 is TGTGCCAGCAGCTTAGCAACCTTCTCTAGCGGCAATGAGCAGTTCTTC.

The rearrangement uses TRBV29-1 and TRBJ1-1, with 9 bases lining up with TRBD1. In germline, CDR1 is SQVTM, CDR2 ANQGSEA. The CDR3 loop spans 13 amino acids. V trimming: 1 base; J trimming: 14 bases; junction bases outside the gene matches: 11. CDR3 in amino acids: CSVEATGTGLRFF. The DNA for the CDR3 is TGCAGCGTTGAAGCCACCGGGACAGGGTTGAGATTCTTT.

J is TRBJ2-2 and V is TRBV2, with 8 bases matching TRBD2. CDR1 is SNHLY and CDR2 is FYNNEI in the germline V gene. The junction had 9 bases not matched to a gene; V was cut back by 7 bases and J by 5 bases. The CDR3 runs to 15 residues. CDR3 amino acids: CASTQREIATGELFF. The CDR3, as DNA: TGTGCCAGCACTCAGCGGGAGATTGCTACCGGGGAGCTGTTTTTT.

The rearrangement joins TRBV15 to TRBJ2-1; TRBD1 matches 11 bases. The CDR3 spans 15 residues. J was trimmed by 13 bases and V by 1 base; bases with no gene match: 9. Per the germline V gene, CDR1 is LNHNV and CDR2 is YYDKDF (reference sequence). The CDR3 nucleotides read TGTGCCACCAGCAGAGCGGGACAGGGGGGTCTAAATCAGTTCTTC. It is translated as CATSRAGQGGLNQFF.

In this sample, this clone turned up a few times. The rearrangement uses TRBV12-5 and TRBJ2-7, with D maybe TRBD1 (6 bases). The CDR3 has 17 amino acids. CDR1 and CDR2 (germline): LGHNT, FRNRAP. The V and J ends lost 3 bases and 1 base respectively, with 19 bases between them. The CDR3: CASGFKTAGTPSYEQYF. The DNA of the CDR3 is TGTGCTAGTGGTTTTAAAACAGCCGGGACACCTTCCTACGAGCAGTACTTC.

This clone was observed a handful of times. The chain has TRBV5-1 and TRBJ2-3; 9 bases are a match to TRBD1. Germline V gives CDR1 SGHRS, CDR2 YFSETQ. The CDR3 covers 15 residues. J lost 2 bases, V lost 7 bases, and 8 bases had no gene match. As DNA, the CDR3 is TGCGCCAGCTTCCTGGGACAGGGCCTCACAGATACGCAGTATTTT. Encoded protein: CASFLGQGLTDTQYF. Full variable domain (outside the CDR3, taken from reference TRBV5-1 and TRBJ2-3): KAGVTQTPRYLIKTRGQQVTLSCSPISGHRSVSWYQQTPGQGLQFLFEYFSETQRNKGNFPGRFSGRQFSNSRSEMNVSTLELGDSALYLCASFLGQGLTDTQYFGPGTRLTVL.

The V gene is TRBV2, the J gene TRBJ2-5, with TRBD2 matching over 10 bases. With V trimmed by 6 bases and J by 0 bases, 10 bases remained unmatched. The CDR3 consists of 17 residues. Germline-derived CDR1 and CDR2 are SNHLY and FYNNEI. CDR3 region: CASRRWSSGGYQETQYF. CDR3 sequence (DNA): TGTGCCAGCAGGAGGTGGAGTAGCGGGGGGTACCAAGAGACCCAGTACTTC.

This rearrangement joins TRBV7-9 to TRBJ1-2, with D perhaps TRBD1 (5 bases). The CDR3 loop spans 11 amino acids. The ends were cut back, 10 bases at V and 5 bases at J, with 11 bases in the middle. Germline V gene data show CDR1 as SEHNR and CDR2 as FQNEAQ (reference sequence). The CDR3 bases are TGTGCCACCGGGACTGAATATGGCTACACCTTC. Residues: CATGTEYGYTF.

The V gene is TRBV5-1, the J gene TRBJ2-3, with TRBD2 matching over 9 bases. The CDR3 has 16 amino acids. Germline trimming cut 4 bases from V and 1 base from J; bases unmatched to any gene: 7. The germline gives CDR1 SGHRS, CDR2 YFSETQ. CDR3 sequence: CASSLGLARGTDTQYF. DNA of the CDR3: TGCGCCAGCAGCCTAGGACTAGCGCGAGGCACAGATACGCAGTATTTT. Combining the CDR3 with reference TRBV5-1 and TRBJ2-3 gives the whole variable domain KAGVTQTPRYLIKTRGQQVTLSCSPISGHRSVSWYQQTPGQGLQFLFEYFSETQRNKGNFPGRFSGRQFSNSRSEMNVSTLELGDSALYLCASSLGLARGTDTQYFGPGTRLTVL.

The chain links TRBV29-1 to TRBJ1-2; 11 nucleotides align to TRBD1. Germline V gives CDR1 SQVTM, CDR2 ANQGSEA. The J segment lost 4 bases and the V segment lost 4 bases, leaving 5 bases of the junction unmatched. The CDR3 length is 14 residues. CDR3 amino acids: CSVVGQGASYGYTF. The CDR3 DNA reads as TGCAGCGTTGTTGGACAGGGGGCAAGCTATGGCTACACCTTC.